These 27 T cell receptor beta chains came from one sample sequenced in a study of read filtering for tumor transcriptome and immune sequencing. This library used around 400 ng RNA and molecular barcoded adaptors spanning alpha/delta and beta/gamma chains. TCRdb ran MiXCR on the reads and lists one entry per CDR3 protein. The table records about 39,000 distinct CDR3 sequences, roughly an eighth of them present only once. Sequencing used a population of CD138-negative cells sorted from bone marrow. These receptors all come from a donor at least 40 years old with multiple myeloma.

The chain is built from TRBV28 and TRBJ2-2; tentative D call: TRBD1 (5 bases). The germline V gene encodes CDR1 MDHEN and CDR2 SYDVKM. The CDR3 is 13 residues long. Trimming took 8 bases from V and 5 from J, leaving 12 bases between them. This CDR3 reads CASSTVGTGELFF. DNA for the CDR3: TGTGCCAGCTCGACAGTTGGTACCGGGGAGCTGTTTTTT. Looking up the rest from reference TRBV28 and TRBJ2-2 gives the full variable domain: DVKVTQSSRYLVKRTGEKVFLECVQDMDHENMFWYRQDPGLGLRLIYFSYDVKMKEKGDIPEGYSVSREKKERFSLILESASTNQTSMYLCASSTVGTGELFFGEGSRLTVL.

On this clonotype itself: A much larger clone sits a single nucleotide away, making a read error possible. This chain joins TRBV20-1 and TRBJ2-5, with 8 bases aligning to TRBD2. With V trimmed by 5 bases and J by 5 bases, 13 bases remained unmatched. CDR1 DFQATT and CDR2 SNEGSKA come from the germline V gene (reference sequence). The CDR3 covers 15 residues. The CDR3 protein is CSAPRRGGPRETQYF. The CDR3 coding sequence is TGCAGTGCTCCCCGCCGCGGGGGGCCTAGGGAGACCCAGTACTTC.

This clonotype has at least ten counts. This sequence joins TRBV5-1 and TRBJ2-7, with 8 nucleotides matching TRBD2. Trimming took 4 bases from V and 3 from J; bases not matched to a gene: 3. The CDR3 is 13 amino acids. The V gene's germline CDR1 is SGHRS and CDR2 YFSETQ. CDR3 nucleotides: TGCGCCAGCAGCAGCCGGGGGGGCTACGAGCAGTACTTC. Residues: CASSSRGGYEQYF.

The gene calls are TRBV28 and TRBJ2-3, with 8 bases lining up with TRBD2. The CDR3 length is 15 residues. V gave up 2 bases and J gave up 3 bases; unmatched junction bases: 4. Germline assignment: CDR1 MDHEN and CDR2 SYDVKM. CDR3 region: CASSLAGGSTDTQYF. CDR3 DNA sequence: TGTGCCAGCAGTTTAGCGGGAGGTAGTACAGATACGCAGTATTTT.

This clonotype was recorded at least ten times. The J gene is TRBJ2-3, the V gene TRBV11-2; D is possibly TRBD2 (5 bases). Germline V gives CDR1 SGHAT, CDR2 FQNNGV. Trimming took off 2 bases at V and 4 bases at J, with 16 bases between the two ends. This CDR3 contains 16 residues. The DNA for the CDR3 is TGTGCCAGCAGCTTAATGAGAGGGCCGGGGTCAGATACGCAGTATTTT. Its protein is CASSLMRGPGSDTQYF.

This clonotype has a count of ten or more. This chain connects TRBV18 to TRBJ2-1; D remains ambiguous. V gave up 1 base and J gave up 9 bases, with 7 bases separating them. This CDR3 region has 12 residues. Germline CDR1 KGHSH, CDR2 LQKENI. As DNA, the CDR3 is TGTGCCAGCTCACCACAAGGCAGTGAGCAGTTCTTC. This sequence encodes CASSPQGSEQFF.

Comments on this clonotype: At one of its ends the junction is not consistent with the germline gene, which may arise from a read error. The V and J genes are TRBV4-1 and TRBJ2-6; maybe TRBD1 (5 bases). The CDR3 extends over 18 amino acids. The germline V gene has CDR1 MGHRA and CDR2 YSYEKL. The CDR3 DNA is TGCGCCAGCAGCCCCAGACGAACGTGGTCCTCTGGGGCCAACGTCTTGACTTTC. Amino acid sequence: CASSPRRTWSSGANVLTF.

This rearrangement joins TRBV7-9 to TRBJ1-1; D is undetermined. The CDR3 extends over 14 amino acids. Germline loops: CDR1 SEHNR, CDR2 FQNEAQ (reference sequence). Trimming cost V 7 bases and J 1 base, with 13 bases left between them. CDR3: CASTQSLGNTEAFF. The DNA for the CDR3 is TGTGCCAGCACCCAATCACTGGGGAACACTGAAGCTTTCTTT.

This clonotype was counted only a few times. The chain couples TRBV5-1 to TRBJ1-6; D remains unclear. Deletions cut 2 bases from V and 7 bases from J, with 13 bases between. Germline V lookup: CDR1 SGHRS, CDR2 YFSETQ. The length of the CDR3 is 15 residues. CDR3 amino acids: CASSLEDGGNSPLHF. CDR3 coding DNA: TGCGCCAGCAGCTTAGAGGACGGAGGGAATTCACCCCTCCACTTT.

This clonotype was seen ten or more times. The junction shows a germline mismatch at one end, possibly a read error. The J gene is TRBJ1-2, the V gene TRBV5-1, with D maybe TRBD1 (6 bases). Germline V gene data show CDR1 as SGHRS and CDR2 as YFSETQ. CDR3 length: 15 residues. The CDR3 DNA is TGCGCCAGCGGCTTCACCGGGGGCGAGAACTATGGCTACACCTTC. It translates to CASGFTGGENYGYTF.

There are many counts of this clonotype. The chain has TRBV6-5 and TRBJ1-6; 9 bases agree with TRBD1. Per germline, CDR1 MNHEY and CDR2 SVGAGI. The CDR3 runs to 13 residues. V lost 6 bases and J lost 7; bases outside the gene matches: 1. CDR3: CASRGQGNSPLHF. For the CDR3, the DNA is TGTGCCAGCAGGGGACAGGGCAATTCACCCCTCCACTTT.

This clonotype was detected ten times or more. The V and J genes are TRBV29-1 and TRBJ2-7; unclear D gene. Per germline, CDR1 SQVTM and CDR2 ANQGSEA. This CDR3 comprises 11 residues. V lost 4 bases and J 2 bases, leaving 6 bases between the germline ends. In nucleotides, the CDR3 is TGCAGCGTTGTTAACGCCTACGAGCAGTACTTC. It encodes CSVVNAYEQYF.

The chain recombines TRBV28 with TRBJ1-5, with no clear D. The CDR3 is made up of 18 amino acids. Trimming took off 2 bases at V and 2 bases at J, with 19 bases between the two ends. Per the germline V gene, CDR1 is MDHEN and CDR2 is SYDVKM. CDR3 sequence reads: CASSLGKGPPSRNQPQHF. The CDR3 DNA reads TGTGCCAGCAGTTTAGGTAAGGGCCCACCGAGCCGCAATCAGCCCCAGCATTTT.

This clonotype was seen many times. This rearrangement joins TRBV20-1 to TRBJ2-1; TRBD1 matches at 10 bases. V lost 0 bases to trimming and J lost 7 bases; unmatched junction nucleotides: 12. CDR3 length equals 17 residues. The germline V gene has CDR1 DFQATT and CDR2 SNEGSKA (reference sequence). CDR3 DNA sequence: TGCAGTGCTAGAGACAGGACAGGGGGGTGGTACATGAATGAGCAGTTCTTC. Encoded protein: CSARDRTGGWYMNEQFF.

The genes are TRBV4-1 and TRBJ1-1, with TRBD1 as a possible D gene (5 bases). V was clipped by 0 bases and J by 1 base, with 9 bases between them. From germline, CDR1 is MGHRA and CDR2 YSYEKL. This CDR3 comprises 15 residues. CDR3 in amino acids: CASSQDQRGNTEAFF. For the CDR3, the DNA is TGCGCCAGCAGCCAAGATCAAAGGGGGAACACTGAAGCTTTCTTT.

By share, this clonotype ranks as medium-sized. This chain joins TRBV11-2 and TRBJ1-1; 11 nucleotides agree with TRBD1. This CDR3 contains 17 residues. After removal of 5 bases from V and 1 base from J, the junction contained 9 bases not matched to a gene. Germline CDR1 SGHAT, CDR2 FQNNGV. CDR3 bases: TGTGCCAGCAGCACCCGGACAGGGGGCTGGGGGAACACTGAAGCTTTCTTT. Protein product: CASSTRTGGWGNTEAFF.

The sample holds many counts of this clonotype. This sequence joins TRBV7-4 and TRBJ2-3; 9 bases agree with TRBD2. This CDR3 contains 17 residues. The germline V gene encodes CDR1 SGHVT and CDR2 SQSDAQ. V lost 3 bases to trimming and J lost 2 bases; unmatched junction nucleotides: 9. CDR3 DNA: TGTGCCAGCAGCTTTCGGAGTAGCGGGGGCAACACAGATACGCAGTATTTT. Translation gives CASSFRSSGGNTDTQYF.

Many counts were recorded for this clonotype. J is TRBJ2-1 and V is TRBV11-2, with D perhaps TRBD1 or TRBD2 (5 bases each). This CDR3 is built from 16 residues. Germline CDR1 reads SGHAT; CDR2 reads FQNNGV. Between the trimmed V and J ends, which lost 7 bases and 4 bases, there was a span of 20 bases. The CDR3 loop is CASTPLGQGGYNEQFF. DNA for the CDR3: TGTGCCAGCACCCCACTGGGGCAAGGAGGATACAATGAGCAGTTCTTC.

The V gene is TRBV28, the J gene TRBJ2-3, with D possibly TRBD2 on 5 matching bases. V shed 4 bases and J shed 2 bases, with 13 bases lying between them. CDR3 size: 15 residues. Germline values: CDR1 MDHEN, CDR2 SYDVKM. The CDR3 spells CASSSPGISTDTQYF. CDR3 bases: TGTGCCAGCAGTTCCCCCGGGATTTCCACAGATACGCAGTATTTT.

This clonotype was counted ten times or more. V gene TRBV12-3 or TRBV12-4 combines with J gene TRBJ2-1; 13 bases fit TRBD2. The ends lost 6 bases at V and 9 bases at J; junction bases unmatched: 8. The CDR3 extends over 15 amino acids. The CDR3 DNA reads as TGTGCCAGCAGCACGACTAGCGGGAGGTTTAGTGAGCAGTTCTTC. It translates to CASSTTSGRFSEQFF.

This clonotype has at least ten counts. The V and J genes are TRBV5-1 and TRBJ1-1; D might be TRBD1 (5 bases). The germline V gene encodes CDR1 SGHRS and CDR2 YFSETQ. This CDR3 has 15 residues. The ends were cut back, 0 bases at V and 1 base at J, with 10 bases in the middle. CDR3 region: CASSLGGRENTEAFF. The DNA of the CDR3 is TGCGCCAGCAGCTTGGGGGGCAGGGAGAACACTGAAGCTTTCTTT.

This clonotype was counted many times. The chain has TRBV12-5 and TRBJ2-1, with 14 bases that match TRBD2. The CDR3 covers 13 residues. J lost 16 bases, V lost 5 bases, and 7 bases had no gene match. CDR1 and CDR2 from the germline V gene are LGHNT and FRNRAP. CDR3 region: CASGLGTSGRKFF. CDR3 nucleotide sequence: TGTGCTAGTGGTCTCGGGACTAGCGGGAGAAAATTCTTC.

This clonotype was counted between two and nine times. A much larger clonotype is one base distant, so this may be a read error. This sequence joins TRBV28 and TRBJ1-1, with D hard to call. Per germline, CDR1 MDHEN and CDR2 SYDVKM. The length of the CDR3 is 12 residues. Trimming took 3 bases from V and 4 from J, leaving 6 bases between them. CDR3 protein: CASSFASTEAFF. CDR3 coding DNA: TGTGCCAGCAGTTTCGCGAGCACTGAAGCTTTCTTT.

This clonotype showed up many times. The chain employs TRBV12-3 or TRBV12-4 and TRBJ2-1, with 14 positions matching TRBD2. Losses at the gene ends were 8 bases for V and 7 bases for J; bases not matched to a gene: 7. The CDR3 covers 15 residues. CDR3: CASRERTSGRNEQFF. CDR3 bases: TGTGCCAGCCGGGAAAGGACTAGCGGGAGGAATGAGCAGTTCTTC.

On this clonotype: Germline is not matched at one junction end, which may reflect a read error. The genes are TRBV30 and TRBJ1-5, with 9 bases lining up with TRBD1. CDR3 length equals 13 residues. CDR1 is GTSNPN and CDR2 is SVGIG in the germline V gene (reference sequence). CDR3 in amino acids: CAWSGTGHQPQHF. CDR3 sequence (DNA): TGTGCCTGGAGCGGGACAGGGCACCAGCCACAGCATTTT.

This clonotype was counted many times. The rearrangement links TRBV10-3 to TRBJ1-1, with a tentative D call TRBD1 (5 bases). The CDR3 runs 15 residues. Germline V gives CDR1 ENHRY, CDR2 SYGVKD. Trimming took 8 bases from V and 1 from J, leaving 17 bases between them. In DNA, the CDR3 is TGTGCCATCTCGAATGGAGGGGTGGGGAACACTGAAGCTTTCTTT. This sequence encodes CAISNGGVGNTEAFF.

This clonotype was seen more than once but under ten times. The genes are TRBV7-9 and TRBJ1-2; a weak D match, TRBD1 (5 bases). The ends were cut back, 5 bases at V and 4 bases at J, with 14 bases in the middle. The length of the CDR3 is 14 residues. The germline V gene has CDR1 SEHNR and CDR2 FQNEAQ (reference sequence). Here the CDR3 reads CASSPDGGTYGYTF. In nucleotides, the CDR3 is TGTGCCAGCAGCCCCGATGGAGGGACCTATGGCTACACCTTC. The variable domain in full, completed from reference TRBV7-9 and TRBJ1-2, reads DTGVSQNPRHKITKRGQNVTFRCDPISEHNRLYWYRQTLGQGPEFLTYFQNEAQLEKSRLLSDRFSAERPKGSFSTLEIQRTEQGDSAMYLCASSPDGGTYGYTFGSGTRLTVV.